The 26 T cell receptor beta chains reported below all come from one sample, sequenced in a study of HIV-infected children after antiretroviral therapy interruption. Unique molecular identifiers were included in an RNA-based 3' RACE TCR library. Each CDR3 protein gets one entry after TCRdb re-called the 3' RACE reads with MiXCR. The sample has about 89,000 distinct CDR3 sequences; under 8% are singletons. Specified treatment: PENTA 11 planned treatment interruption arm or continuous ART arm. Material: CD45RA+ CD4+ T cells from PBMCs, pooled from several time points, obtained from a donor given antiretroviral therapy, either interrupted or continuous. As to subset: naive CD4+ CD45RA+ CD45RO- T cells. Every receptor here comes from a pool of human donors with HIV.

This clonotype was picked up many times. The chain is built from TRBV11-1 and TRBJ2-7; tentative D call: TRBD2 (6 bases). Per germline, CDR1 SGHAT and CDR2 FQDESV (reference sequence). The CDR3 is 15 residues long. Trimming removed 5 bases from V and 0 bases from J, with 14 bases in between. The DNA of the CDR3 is TGTGCCAGCAGCCCCCCGACTAGATTCTCCTACGAGCAGTACTTC. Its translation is CASSPPTRFSYEQYF. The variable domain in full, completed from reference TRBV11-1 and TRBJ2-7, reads EAEVAQSPRYKITEKSQAVAFWCDPISGHATLYWYRQILGQGPELLVQFQDESVVDDSQLPKDRFSAERLKGVDSTLKIQPAELGDSAMYLCASSPPTRFSYEQYFGPGTRLTVT.

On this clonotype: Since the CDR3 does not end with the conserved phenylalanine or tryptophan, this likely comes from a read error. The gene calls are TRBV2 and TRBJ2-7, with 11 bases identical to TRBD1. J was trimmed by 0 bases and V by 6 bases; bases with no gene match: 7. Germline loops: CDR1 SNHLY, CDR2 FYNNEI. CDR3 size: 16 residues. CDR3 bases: TGTGCCAGCAGACCGGACAGGGGGCTAAGCTCCTACGAGCAGTACCTC. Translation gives CASRPDRGLSSYEQYL.

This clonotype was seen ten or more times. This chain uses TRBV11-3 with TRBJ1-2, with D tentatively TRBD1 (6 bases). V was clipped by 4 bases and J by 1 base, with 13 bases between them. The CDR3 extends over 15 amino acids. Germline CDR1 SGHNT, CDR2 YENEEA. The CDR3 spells CASSSGQLLNYGYTF. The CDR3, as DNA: TGTGCCAGCAGCTCCGGACAGCTACTTAACTATGGCTACACCTTC.

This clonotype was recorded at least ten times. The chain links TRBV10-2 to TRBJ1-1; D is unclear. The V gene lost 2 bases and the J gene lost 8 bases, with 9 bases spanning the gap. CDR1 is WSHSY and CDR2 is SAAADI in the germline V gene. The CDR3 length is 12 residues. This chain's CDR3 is CASSEKDREAFF. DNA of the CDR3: TGCGCCAGCAGTGAGAAGGATAGGGAAGCTTTCTTT.

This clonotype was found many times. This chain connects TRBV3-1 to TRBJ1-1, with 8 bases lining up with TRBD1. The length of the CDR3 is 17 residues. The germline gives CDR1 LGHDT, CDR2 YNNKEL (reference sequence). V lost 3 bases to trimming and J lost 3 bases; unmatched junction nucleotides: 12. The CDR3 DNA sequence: TGTGCCAGCAGCCAGGACAGGGTTCAAGGGTGGGACACTGAAGCTTTCTTT. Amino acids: CASSQDRVQGWDTEAFF. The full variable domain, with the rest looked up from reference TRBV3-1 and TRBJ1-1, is DTAVSQTPKYLVTQMGNDKSIKCEQNLGHDTMYWYKQDSKKFLKIMFSYNNKELIINETVPNRFSPKSPDKAHLNLHINSLELGDSAVYFCASSQDRVQGWDTEAFFGQGTRLTVV.

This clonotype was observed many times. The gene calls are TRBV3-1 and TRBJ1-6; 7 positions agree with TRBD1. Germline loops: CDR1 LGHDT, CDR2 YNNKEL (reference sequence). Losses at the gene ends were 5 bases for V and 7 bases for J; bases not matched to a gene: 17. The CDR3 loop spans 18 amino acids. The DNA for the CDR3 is TGTGCCAGCAGCGGTATTGGGACAGAAAGGAAAAAGAATTCACCCCTCCACTTT. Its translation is CASSGIGTERKKNSPLHF.

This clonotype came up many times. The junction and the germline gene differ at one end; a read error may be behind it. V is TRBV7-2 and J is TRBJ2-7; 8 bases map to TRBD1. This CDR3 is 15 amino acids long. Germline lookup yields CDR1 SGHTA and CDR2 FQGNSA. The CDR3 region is CASSLARRWDRPPLF. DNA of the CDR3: TGTGCCAGCAGCTTAGCTCGACGGTGGGACAGGCCTCCGTTATTC.

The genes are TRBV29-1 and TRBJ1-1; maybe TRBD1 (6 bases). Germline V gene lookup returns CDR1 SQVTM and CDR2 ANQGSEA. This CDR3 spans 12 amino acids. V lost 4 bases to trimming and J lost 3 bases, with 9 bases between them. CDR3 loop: CSVGGLYTEAFF. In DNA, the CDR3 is TGCAGCGTTGGGGGGCTGTACACTGAAGCTTTCTTT.

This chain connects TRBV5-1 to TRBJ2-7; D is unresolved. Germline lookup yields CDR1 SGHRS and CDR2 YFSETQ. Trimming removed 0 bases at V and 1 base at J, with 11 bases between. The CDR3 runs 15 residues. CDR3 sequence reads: CASSLAGFGSYEQYF. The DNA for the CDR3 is TGCGCCAGCAGCTTGGCCGGTTTCGGGTCCTACGAGCAGTACTTC.

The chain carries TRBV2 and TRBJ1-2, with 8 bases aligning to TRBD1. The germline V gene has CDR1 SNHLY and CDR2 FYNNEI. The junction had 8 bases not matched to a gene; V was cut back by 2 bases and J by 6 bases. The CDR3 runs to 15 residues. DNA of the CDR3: TGTGCCAGCAGTGAAAGGGCCAGGGGGCGAGATGGCTACACCTTC. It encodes CASSERARGRDGYTF.

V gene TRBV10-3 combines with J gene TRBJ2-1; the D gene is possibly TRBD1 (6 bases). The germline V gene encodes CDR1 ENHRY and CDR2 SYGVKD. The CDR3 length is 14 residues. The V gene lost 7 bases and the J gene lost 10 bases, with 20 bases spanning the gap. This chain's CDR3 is CAITRSNQQGEQFF. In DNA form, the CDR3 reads TGTGCCATCACGCGCTCCAACCAACAGGGAGAGCAGTTCTTC.

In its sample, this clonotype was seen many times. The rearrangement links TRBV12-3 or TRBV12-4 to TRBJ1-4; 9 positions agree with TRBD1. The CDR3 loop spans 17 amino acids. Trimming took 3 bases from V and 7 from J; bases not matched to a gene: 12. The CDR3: CASSFRTGGRWIEKLFF. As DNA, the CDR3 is TGTGCCAGCAGTTTTCGCACAGGGGGCAGGTGGATTGAAAAACTGTTTTTT.

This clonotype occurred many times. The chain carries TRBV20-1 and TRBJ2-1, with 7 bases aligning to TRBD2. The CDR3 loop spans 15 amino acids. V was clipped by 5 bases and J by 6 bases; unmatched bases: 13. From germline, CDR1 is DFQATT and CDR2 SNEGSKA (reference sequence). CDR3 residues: CSALYRDYTTNEQFF. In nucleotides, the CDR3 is TGCAGTGCTTTATACCGGGACTACACGACCAATGAGCAGTTCTTC.

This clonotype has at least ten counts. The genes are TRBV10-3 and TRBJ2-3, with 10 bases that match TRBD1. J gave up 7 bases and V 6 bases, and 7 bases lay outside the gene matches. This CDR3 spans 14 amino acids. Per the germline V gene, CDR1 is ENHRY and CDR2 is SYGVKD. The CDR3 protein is CAISQGQGIHTQYF. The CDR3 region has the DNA TGTGCCATCAGCCAGGGACAGGGGATCCATACGCAGTATTTT.

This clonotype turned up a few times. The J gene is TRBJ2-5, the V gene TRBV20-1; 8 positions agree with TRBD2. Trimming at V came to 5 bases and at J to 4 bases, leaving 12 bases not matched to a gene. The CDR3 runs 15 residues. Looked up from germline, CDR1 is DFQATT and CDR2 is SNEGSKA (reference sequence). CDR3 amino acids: CSAWDLGTSLETQYF. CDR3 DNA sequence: TGCAGTGCTTGGGACCTTGGGACTAGTCTAGAGACCCAGTACTTC.

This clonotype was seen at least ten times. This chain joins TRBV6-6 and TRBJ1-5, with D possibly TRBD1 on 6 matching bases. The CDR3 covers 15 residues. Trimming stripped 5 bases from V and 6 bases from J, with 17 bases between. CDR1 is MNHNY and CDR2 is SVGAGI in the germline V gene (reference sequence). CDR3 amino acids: CASSVTGILGQPQHF. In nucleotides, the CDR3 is TGTGCCAGCAGTGTTACAGGGATTTTAGGTCAGCCCCAGCATTTT.

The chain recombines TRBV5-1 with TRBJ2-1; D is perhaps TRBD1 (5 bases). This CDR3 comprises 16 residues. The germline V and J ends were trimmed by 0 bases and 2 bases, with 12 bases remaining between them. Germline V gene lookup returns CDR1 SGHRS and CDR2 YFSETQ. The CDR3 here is CASSLAVGVAYNEQFF. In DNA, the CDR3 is TGCGCCAGCAGCTTGGCCGTAGGGGTTGCCTACAATGAGCAGTTCTTC. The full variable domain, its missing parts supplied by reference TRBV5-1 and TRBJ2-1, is KAGVTQTPRYLIKTRGQQVTLSCSPISGHRSVSWYQQTPGQGLQFLFEYFSETQRNKGNFPGRFSGRQFSNSRSEMNVSTLELGDSALYLCASSLAVGVAYNEQFFGPGTRLTVL.

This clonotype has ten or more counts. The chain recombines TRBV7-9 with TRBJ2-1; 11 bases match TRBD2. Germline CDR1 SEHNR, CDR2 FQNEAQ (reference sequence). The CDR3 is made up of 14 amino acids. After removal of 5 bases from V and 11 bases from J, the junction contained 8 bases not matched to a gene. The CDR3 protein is CASSILAGVTKQFF. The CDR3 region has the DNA TGTGCCAGCAGCATACTAGCGGGGGTGACTAAGCAGTTCTTC.

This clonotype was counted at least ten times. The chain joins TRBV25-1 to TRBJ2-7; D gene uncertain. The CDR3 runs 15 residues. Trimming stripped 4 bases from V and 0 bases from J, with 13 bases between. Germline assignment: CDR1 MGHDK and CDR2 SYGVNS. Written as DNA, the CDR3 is TGTGCCAGCAGTGCAAACTTTATTAGCTCCTACGAGCAGTACTTC. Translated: CASSANFISSYEQYF.

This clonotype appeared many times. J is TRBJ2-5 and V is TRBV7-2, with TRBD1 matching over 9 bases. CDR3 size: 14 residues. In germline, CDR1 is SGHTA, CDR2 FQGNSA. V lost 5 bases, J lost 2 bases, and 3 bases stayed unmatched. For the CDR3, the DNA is TGTGCCAGCAGCCCCGACAGGGGGCAAGAGACCCAGTACTTC. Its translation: CASSPDRGQETQYF.

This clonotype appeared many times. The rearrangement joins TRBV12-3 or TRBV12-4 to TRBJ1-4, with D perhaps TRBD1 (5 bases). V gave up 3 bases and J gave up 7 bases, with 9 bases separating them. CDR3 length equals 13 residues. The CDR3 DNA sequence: TGTGCCAGCAGTTTGTCAGGGATTGAAAAACTGTTTTTT. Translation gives CASSLSGIEKLFF.

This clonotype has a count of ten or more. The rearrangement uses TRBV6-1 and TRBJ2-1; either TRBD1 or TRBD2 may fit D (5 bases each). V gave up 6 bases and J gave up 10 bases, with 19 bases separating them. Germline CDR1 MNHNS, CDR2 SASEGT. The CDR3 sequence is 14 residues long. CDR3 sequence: CASRWDPALGEQFF. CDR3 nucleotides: TGTGCCAGCAGGTGGGACCCAGCTTTGGGGGAGCAGTTCTTC.

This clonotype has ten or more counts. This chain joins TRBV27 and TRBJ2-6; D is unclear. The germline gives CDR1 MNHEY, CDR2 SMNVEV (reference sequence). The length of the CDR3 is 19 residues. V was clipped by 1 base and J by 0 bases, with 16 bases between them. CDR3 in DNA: TGTGCCAGCAGTTTATTCGCCGGGCAGACCAACTCTGGGGCCAACGTCCTGACTTTC. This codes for CASSLFAGQTNSGANVLTF. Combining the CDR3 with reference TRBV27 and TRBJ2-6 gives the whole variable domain EAQVTQNPRYLITVTGKKLTVTCSQNMNHEYMSWYRQDPGLGLRQIYYSMNVEVTDKGDVPEGYKVSRKEKRNFPLILESPSPNQTSLYFCASSLFAGQTNSGANVLTFGAGSRLTVL.

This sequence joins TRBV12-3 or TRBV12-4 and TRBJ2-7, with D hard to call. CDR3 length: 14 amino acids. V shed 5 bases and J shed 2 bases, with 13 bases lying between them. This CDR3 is CASSPRKGAYEQYF. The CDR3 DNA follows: TGTGCCAGCAGTCCCCGGAAGGGTGCCTACGAGCAGTACTTC.

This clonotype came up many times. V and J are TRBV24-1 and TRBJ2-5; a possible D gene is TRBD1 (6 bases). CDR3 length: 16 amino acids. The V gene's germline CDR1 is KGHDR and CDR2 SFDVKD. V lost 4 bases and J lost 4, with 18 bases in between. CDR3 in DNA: TGTGCCACCAGTGACCCTTTGGTGGGGGCTCTAGAGACCCAGTACTTC. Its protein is CATSDPLVGALETQYF.

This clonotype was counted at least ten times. The CDR3 protein is CASSEGPGQGRSLDTQYF. In DNA form, the CDR3 reads TGCGCCAGCAGTGAGGGTCCAGGGCAGGGGCGGTCCCTAGATACGCAGTATTTT. V is TRBV10-1 and J is TRBJ2-3; the D gene is possibly TRBD1 (6 bases). Trimming removed 2 bases from V and 5 bases from J, with 23 bases in between. This CDR3 has 18 residues. Germline V gene data show CDR1 as WNHNN and CDR2 as SYGVQD (reference sequence).